Sequencing of this T cell receptor (beta chain) was carried out in a study of PD-L1 blockade in urothelial cancer (dated by TCRdb to about 2017). Study-level background: All patients started therapy around 2014 and received atezolizumab 1,200 mg intravenously every 3 weeks. Blood samples were analyzed at 3 weeks after treatment start (second dose) and at 6 weeks after treatment start. Pretreatment blood TCR-seq was available for twenty-nine patients, at least one posttreatment blood collection was obtained for some 24 patients, and tumor TCR-seq was available for some 24 patients. About 90% of the roughly 29 patients were identified as males with urothelial cancer of bladder origin, and a prior smoking history was reported by 18 of 29 patients. An ECOG performance status of 0 or 1 was recorded for the patients, and 0 to 3 prior chemotherapy regimens had been received by the patients. Durable clinical benefit meant progression-free survival longer than 6 months, and TCR features were also tested against progression-free and overall survival. In the same patients who had TCR sequencing, pretreatment tumors also underwent whole exome sequencing and RNA sequencing. Fewer than ten patients reached durable clinical benefit, while fewer than 25 patients did not. Pretreatment tumor samples and matched peripheral blood, collected serially before and after atezolizumab treatment, underwent TCR sequencing. Blood samples yielded a median of about 150,000 T cells and 65,000 to 95,000 unique TCRs, with median clonality roughly 0.085. The study was an exploratory multi-omic analysis of somatic, immune and clinical correlates of response to PD-L1 blockade with atezolizumab in urothelial cancer. The investigation overall reported the following: Among patients with durable benefit, tumor-associated TCR clones showed greater expansion in peripheral blood 3 weeks after treatment started (n ≈ 21, p = 0.022). Improved progression-free and overall survival was found to be associated with pretreatment peripheral blood TCR clonality below the median. Because the sample size was small (n of about 27) and many of the analyses were exploratory, the results are meant to be hypothesis-generating.

In light of the paper, this sample's time point label describes: peripheral blood 6 weeks after treatment start. A cohort of 25 to 30 patients with locally advanced or metastatic urothelial carcinoma, treated at Memorial Sloan Kettering on a trial protocol, was included. Peripheral blood mononuclear cells were collected from each patient pretreatment and during treatment, giving between 1 and 8 total time points per patient. The Qiagen DNeasy Blood extraction kit was used to purify genomic DNA from total PBMCs and tumor samples. PBMCs were collected pretreatment and during treatment, and were isolated and stored as previously described. To estimate absolute template abundance from read counts, synthetic TCR analog templates were spiked into each PCR. Using the immunoSEQ assay, TCRbeta CDR3 regions were amplified from genomic DNA with bias-controlled V and J gene primers. Sequencing of rearranged TCRbeta segments was performed at approximately 20X coverage. In the authors' own workflow: Sequencing errors were corrected by clustering and CDR3s were annotated against IMGT to assign V, D and J genes. Only productive TCRbeta rearrangements were used in downstream analyses, excluding out-of-frame or stop-codon sequences. Clonality was computed as one minus Shannon entropy normalized by the log of the number of unique productive sequences. Clones differing between time points or between blood and tumor were identified using Fisher's exact test with Benjamini-Hochberg correction, with an adjusted p below 0.01 applied as the threshold. Entries here come from immuneACCESS through TCRdb and include only in-frame sequences with V and J called. Some clones fail to appear in such tables; in the studies checked, an unresolved V gene covers under half of the shortfall, and the cause of the remainder is unknown. The V and J calls and clone size are taken from that table; D and trimming were inferred from the DNA. Recorded for this sample are tens of thousands of clones; around 90% of them occurred a single time. The top ten constitute about 7.9% of the sample.

Points on this clone: Its antigen target is currently unknown. No base quality values were provided; no much bigger clone lies one nucleotide off.

Trimming leaves V shorter by 4 bases and J shorter by 4 bases, with the junction holding 6 bases beyond the gene matches. CDR1 SGHKS and CDR2 YYEKEE were looked up in the germline V gene (reference sequence). Including cysteine and phenylalanine, the CDR3 has 16 amino acids. The CDR3 DNA has 48 bases and is translated from base 1. The receptor chain draws on TRBV5-5 and TRBJ2-1; a stretch of 12 junction bases matches TRBD2. This TCR came from a man between 65 and 85 years old with urothelial cancer. This specimen consisted of PBMCs, obtained around atezolizumab (anti-PD-L1) treatment. CDR3 sequence: CASSRLTSGSYNEQFF. The nucleotide sequence reads as follows: TGTGCCAGCAGCCGGTTGACTAGCGGGAGTTACAATGAGCAGTTCTTC.